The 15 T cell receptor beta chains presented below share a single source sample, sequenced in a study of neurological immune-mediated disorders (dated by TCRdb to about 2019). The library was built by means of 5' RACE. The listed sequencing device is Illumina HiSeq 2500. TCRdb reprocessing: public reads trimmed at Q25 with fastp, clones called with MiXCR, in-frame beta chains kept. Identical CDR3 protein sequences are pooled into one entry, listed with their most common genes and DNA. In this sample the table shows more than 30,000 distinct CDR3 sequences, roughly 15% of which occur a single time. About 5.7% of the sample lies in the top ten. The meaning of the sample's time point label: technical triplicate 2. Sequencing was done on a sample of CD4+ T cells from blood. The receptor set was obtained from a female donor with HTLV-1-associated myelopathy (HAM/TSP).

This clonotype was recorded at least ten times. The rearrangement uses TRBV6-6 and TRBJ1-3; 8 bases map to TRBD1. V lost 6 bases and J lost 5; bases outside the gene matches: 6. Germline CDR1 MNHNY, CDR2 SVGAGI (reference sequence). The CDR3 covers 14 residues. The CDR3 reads CASRAGGFRNTIYF. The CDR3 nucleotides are TGTGCCAGCAGAGCAGGGGGCTTTAGAAACACCATATATTTT.

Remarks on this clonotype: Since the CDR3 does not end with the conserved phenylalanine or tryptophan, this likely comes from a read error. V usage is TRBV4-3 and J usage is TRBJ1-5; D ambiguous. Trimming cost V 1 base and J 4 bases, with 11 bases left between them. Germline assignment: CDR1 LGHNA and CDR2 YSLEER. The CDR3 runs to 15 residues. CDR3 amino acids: CASSQGVGGNQPQHL. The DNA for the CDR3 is TGCGCCAGCAGCCAAGGCGTGGGCGGAAATCAGCCCCAGCATCTT.

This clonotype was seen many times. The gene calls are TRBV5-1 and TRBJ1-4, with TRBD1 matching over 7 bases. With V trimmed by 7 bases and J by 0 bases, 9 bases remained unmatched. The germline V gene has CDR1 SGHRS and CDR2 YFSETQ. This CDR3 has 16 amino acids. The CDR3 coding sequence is TGCGCCAGCGGCCCGGGACAGACTGCAACTAATGAAAAACTGTTTTTT. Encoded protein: CASGPGQTATNEKLFF.

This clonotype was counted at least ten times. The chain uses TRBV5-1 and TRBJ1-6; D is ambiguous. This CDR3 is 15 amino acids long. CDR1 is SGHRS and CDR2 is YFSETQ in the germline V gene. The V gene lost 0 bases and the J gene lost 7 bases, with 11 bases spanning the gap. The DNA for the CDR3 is TGCGCCAGCAGCTTGGCTTCGGGATCCAATTCACCCCTCCACTTT. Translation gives CASSLASGSNSPLHF. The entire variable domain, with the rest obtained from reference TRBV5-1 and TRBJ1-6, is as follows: KAGVTQTPRYLIKTRGQQVTLSCSPISGHRSVSWYQQTPGQGLQFLFEYFSETQRNKGNFPGRFSGRQFSNSRSEMNVSTLELGDSALYLCASSLASGSNSPLHFGNGTRLTVT.

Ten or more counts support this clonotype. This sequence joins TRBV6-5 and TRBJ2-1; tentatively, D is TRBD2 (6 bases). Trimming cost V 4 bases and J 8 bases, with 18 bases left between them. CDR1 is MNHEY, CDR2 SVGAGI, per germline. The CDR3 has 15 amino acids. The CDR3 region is CASSFPGARWDEQFF. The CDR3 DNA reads TGTGCCAGCAGTTTTCCGGGAGCCCGCTGGGATGAGCAGTTCTTC.

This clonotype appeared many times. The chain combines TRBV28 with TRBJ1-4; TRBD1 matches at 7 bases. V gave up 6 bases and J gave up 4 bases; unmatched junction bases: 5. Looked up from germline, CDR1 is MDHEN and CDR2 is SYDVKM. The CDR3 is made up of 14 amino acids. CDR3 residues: CASSLGQDNEKLFF. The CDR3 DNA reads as TGTGCCAGCAGCCTCGGACAGGATAATGAAAAACTGTTTTTT. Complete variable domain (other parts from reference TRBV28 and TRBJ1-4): DVKVTQSSRYLVKRTGEKVFLECVQDMDHENMFWYRQDPGLGLRLIYFSYDVKMKEKGDIPEGYSVSREKKERFSLILESASTNQTSMYLCASSLGQDNEKLFFGSGTQLSVL.

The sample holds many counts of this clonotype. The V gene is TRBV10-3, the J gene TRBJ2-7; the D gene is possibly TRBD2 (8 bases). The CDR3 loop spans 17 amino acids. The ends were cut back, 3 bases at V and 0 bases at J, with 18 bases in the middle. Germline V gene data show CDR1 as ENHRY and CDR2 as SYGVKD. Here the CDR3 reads CAISDPGGTVSSYEQYF. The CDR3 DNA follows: TGTGCCATCAGTGACCCGGGGGGGACAGTAAGCTCCTACGAGCAGTACTTC.

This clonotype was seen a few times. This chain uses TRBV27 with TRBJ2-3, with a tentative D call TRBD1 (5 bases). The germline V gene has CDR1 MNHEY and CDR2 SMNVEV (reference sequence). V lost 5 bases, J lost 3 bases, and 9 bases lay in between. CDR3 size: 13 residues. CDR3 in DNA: TGTGCCAGCAGTGCATCAGGGACAGATACGCAGTATTTT. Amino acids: CASSASGTDTQYF.

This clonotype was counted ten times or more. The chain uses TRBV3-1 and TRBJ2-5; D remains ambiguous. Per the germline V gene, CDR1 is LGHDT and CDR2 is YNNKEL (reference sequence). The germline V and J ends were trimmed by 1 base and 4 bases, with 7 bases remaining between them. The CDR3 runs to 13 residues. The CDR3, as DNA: TGTGCCAGCAGCCAAGTCACCCGAGAGACCCAGTACTTC. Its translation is CASSQVTRETQYF.

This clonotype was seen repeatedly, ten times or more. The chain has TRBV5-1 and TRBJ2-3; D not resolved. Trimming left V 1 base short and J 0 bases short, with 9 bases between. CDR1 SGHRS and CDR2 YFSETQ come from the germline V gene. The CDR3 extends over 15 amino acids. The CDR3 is CASSLQSTSTDTQYF. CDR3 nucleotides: TGCGCCAGCAGCTTGCAATCAACTAGCACAGATACGCAGTATTTT.

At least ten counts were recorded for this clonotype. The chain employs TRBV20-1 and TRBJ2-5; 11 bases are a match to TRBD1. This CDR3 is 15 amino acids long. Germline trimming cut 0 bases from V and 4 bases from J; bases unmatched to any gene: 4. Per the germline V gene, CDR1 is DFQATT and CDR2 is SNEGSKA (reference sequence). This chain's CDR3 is CSARDEGQGGETQYF. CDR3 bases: TGCAGTGCTAGAGATGAGGGACAGGGGGGAGAGACCCAGTACTTC.

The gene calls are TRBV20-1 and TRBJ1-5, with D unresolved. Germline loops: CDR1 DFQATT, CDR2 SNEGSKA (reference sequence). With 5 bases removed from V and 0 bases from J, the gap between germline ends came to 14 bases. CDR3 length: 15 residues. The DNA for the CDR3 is TGCAGTGCTGCCCCCGCCGAATATAGCAATCAGCCCCAGCATTTT. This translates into CSAAPAEYSNQPQHF.

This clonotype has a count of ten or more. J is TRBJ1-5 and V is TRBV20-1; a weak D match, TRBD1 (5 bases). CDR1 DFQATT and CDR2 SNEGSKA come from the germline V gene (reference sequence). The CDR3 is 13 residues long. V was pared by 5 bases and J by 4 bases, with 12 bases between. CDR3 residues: CSAGQGGNQPQHF. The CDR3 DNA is TGCAGTGCTGGCCAGGGAGGAAATCAGCCCCAGCATTTT.

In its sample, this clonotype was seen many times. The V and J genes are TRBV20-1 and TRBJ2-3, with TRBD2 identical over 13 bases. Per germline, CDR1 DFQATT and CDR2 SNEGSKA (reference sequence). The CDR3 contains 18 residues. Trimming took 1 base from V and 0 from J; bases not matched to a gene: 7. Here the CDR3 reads CSARGAGTSGTSTDTQYF. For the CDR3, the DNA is TGCAGTGCTAGAGGAGCCGGGACTAGCGGGACTAGCACAGATACGCAGTATTTT.

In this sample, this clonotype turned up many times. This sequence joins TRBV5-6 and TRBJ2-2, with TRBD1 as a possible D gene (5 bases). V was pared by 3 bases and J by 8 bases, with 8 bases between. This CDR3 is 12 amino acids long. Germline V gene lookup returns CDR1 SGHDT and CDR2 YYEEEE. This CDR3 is CASSWGRGELFF. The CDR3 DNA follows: TGTGCCAGCAGCTGGGGCCGAGGGGAGCTGTTTTTT.